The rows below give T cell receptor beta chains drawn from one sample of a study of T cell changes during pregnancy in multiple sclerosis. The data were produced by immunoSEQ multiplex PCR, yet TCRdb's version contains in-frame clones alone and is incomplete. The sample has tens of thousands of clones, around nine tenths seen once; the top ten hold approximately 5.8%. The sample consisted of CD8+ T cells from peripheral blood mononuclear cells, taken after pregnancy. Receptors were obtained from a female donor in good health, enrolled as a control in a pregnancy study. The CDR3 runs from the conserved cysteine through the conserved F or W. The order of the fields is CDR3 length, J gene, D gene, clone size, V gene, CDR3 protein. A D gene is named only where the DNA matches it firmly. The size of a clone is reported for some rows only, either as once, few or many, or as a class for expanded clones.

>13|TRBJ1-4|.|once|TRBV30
CAWSGTVGEKLFF
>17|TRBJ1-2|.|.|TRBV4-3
CASSQGPRQGIFYGYTF
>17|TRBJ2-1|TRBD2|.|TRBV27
CASSPTSGGISYNEQFF
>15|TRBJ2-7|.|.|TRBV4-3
CASSQERQETYEQYF
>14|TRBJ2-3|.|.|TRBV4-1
CASSPTGFTDTQYF
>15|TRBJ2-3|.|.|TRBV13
CASSLKSGARDTQYF
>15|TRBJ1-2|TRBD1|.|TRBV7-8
CASSLADRINYGYTF
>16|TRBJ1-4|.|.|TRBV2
CASSENRPATNEKLFF
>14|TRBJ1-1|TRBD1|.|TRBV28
CASTAFRGSTEAFF
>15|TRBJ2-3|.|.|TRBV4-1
CASSQGIASTDTQYF
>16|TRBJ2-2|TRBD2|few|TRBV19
CASSSGGGLNTGELFF
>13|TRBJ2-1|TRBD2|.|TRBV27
CASISGAYNEQFF
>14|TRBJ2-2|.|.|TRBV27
CASSWGQNTGELFF
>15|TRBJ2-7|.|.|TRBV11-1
CASSLFWGGLHEQYF
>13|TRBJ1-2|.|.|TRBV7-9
CASSPGGTDGYTF
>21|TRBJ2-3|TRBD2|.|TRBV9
CASSVGKSGLAGGGRSNTQYF
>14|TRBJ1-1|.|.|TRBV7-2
CASSLGQLNTEAFF
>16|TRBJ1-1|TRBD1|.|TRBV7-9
CASSPVGRTGGTEAFF
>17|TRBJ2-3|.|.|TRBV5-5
CASSSTGHRLSTDTQYF
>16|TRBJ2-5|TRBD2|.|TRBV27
CASSLEYGLAGETQYF
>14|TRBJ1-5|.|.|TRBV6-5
CASSLTGPSQPQHF
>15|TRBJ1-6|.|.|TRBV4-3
CASSQSTAYNSPLHF
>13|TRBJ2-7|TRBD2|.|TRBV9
CASSGGSSYEQYF
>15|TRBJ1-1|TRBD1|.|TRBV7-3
CASSLGQGWSTEAFF
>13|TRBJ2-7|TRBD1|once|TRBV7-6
CASSTGQSYEQYF